This record concerns one T cell receptor (beta chain) sequence. The antigen is not known. This specimen comes from a study of cytomegalovirus exposure and HLA in healthy donors. Findings of the study overall: Researchers catalogued 164 TCR beta chains as cytomegalovirus-associated. CMV serostatus was the sole immune exposure data available.

V was pared by 2 bases and J by 4 bases, with 4 bases of the junction left unmatched. The CDR3 is made up of 14 amino acids. Looked up from germline, CDR1 is MNHNY and CDR2 is SVGAGI (reference sequence). It was with 60 Vbeta and 13 Jbeta primers that the PCR ran. Only in-frame clones appear in the TCRdb table, and some are missing; sequencing was by immunoSEQ multiplex PCR. The sample includes 120,000 to 150,000 clones, over 70% of them seen just once. The material sequenced was PBMCs. This sequence joins TRBV6-6 and TRBJ1-1; 7 bases fit TRBD1. The clonotype comes from a man aged 35 to 55 in good health and CMV-seropositive. This chain's CDR3 is CASSYKGASTEAFF. DNA for the CDR3: TGTGCCAGCAGTTACAAGGGGGCCAGCACTGAAGCTTTCTTT.